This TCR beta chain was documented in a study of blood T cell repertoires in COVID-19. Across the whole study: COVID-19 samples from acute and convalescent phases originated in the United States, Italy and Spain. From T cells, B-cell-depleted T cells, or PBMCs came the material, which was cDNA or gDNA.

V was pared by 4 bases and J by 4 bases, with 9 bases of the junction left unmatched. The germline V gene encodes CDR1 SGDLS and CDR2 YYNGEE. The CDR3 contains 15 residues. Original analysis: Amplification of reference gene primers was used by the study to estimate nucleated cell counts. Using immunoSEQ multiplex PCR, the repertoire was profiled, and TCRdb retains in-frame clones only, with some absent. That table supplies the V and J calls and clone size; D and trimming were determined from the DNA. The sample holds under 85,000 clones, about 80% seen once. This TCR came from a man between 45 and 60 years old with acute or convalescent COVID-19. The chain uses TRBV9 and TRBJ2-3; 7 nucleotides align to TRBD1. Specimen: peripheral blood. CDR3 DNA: TGTGCCAGCAGCCTCAGGGGGTCTGTAGCAGATACGCAGTATTTT. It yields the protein CASSLRGSVADTQYF. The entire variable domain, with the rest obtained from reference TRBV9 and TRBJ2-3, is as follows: DSGVTQTPKHLITATGQRVTLRCSPRSGDLSVYWYQQSLDQGLQFLIQYYNGEERAKGNILERFSAQQFPDLHSELNLSSLELGDSALYFCASSLRGSVADTQYFGPGTRLTVL.